A single sample is the source of the 28 T cell receptor beta chains below, sequenced in a study of T cells in Graves' hyperthyroidism and ophthalmopathy. Regions amplified from RNA transcripts were the TCR beta CDR3 regions. RT-PCR in the first round (using the HTBI primer set) targeted the TCR CDR3. From the multiplex PCR reads, TCRdb called clonotypes with MiXCR, one entry per CDR3 protein. Of 500,000 to 750,000 distinct CDR3 sequences in the sample, approximately 14% were seen once. The sample was blood. The receptors derive from a woman between 18 and 29 years old with Graves' ophthalmopathy.

This clonotype was observed at least ten times. The chain couples TRBV6-2 or TRBV6-3 to TRBJ2-1, with 7 positions matching TRBD1. V trimming: 5 bases; J trimming: 0 bases; junction bases outside the gene matches: 7. There are 16 residues in the CDR3. The germline V gene encodes CDR1 MNHEY and CDR2 SVGEGT. This chain's CDR3 is CASSVMGQSSYNEQFF. The CDR3 coding sequence is TGTGCCAGCAGTGTCATGGGACAGAGCTCCTACAATGAGCAGTTCTTC.

This clonotype showed up many times. The V and J genes are TRBV18 and TRBJ2-3; 8 bases map to TRBD2. Germline V gene sequence: CDR1 KGHSH, CDR2 LQKENI. The CDR3 is 14 amino acids. The ends lost 8 bases at V and 4 bases at J; junction bases unmatched: 8. The CDR3 loop is CASTAGGPPDTQYF. The CDR3 DNA reads TGTGCCAGCACCGCGGGGGGCCCCCCAGATACGCAGTATTTT.

The chain recombines TRBV28 with TRBJ2-3; D is possibly TRBD2 (6 bases). There are 17 residues in the CDR3. Looked up from germline, CDR1 is MDHEN and CDR2 is SYDVKM. The V gene lost 5 bases and the J gene lost 2 bases, with 20 bases spanning the gap. The CDR3 DNA follows: TGTGCCAGCAGTGAATTTGGGGGGTTCAACCCCACAGATACGCAGTATTTT. It is translated as CASSEFGGFNPTDTQYF.

This clonotype occurred many times. The J gene is TRBJ1-2, the V gene TRBV3-1, with no clear D. V lost 0 bases and J 7 bases, leaving 6 bases between the germline ends. CDR1 and CDR2 (germline): LGHDT, YNNKEL (reference sequence). The CDR3 is 12 amino acids. CDR3: CASSQDSAGYTF. The CDR3 DNA reads as TGTGCCAGCAGCCAAGATAGCGCTGGCTACACCTTC.

This clonotype was found a few times. V gene TRBV4-3 combines with J gene TRBJ2-2, with D hard to call. The CDR3 runs to 16 residues. Deletions cut 3 bases from V and 4 bases from J, with 15 bases between. Germline V gene lookup returns CDR1 LGHNA and CDR2 YSLEER. The DNA for the CDR3 is TGCGCCAGCAGCCATGGGTCCAGGTATCTCACCGGGGAGCTGTTTTTT. This codes for CASSHGSRYLTGELFF.

This clonotype has a count of ten or more. The gene calls are TRBV7-8 and TRBJ1-5; D is unresolved. Germline CDR1 is SGHVS and CDR2 is FQNEAQ. The V end was cut by 5 bases, the J end by 3 bases, with 17 bases between. The CDR3 contains 16 residues. Here the CDR3 DNA reads TGTGCCAGCAGCCCAAAGAGAACCAGGTACAATCAGCCCCAGCATTTT. Translating gives CASSPKRTRYNQPQHF.

This clonotype appeared many times. The chain employs TRBV10-3 and TRBJ1-1; perhaps TRBD1 as D (5 bases). The CDR3 runs to 13 residues. Germline CDR1 and CDR2: ENHRY and SYGVKD. V lost 0 bases and J 4 bases, leaving 6 bases between the germline ends. CDR3 sequence (DNA): TGTGCCATCAGTGAGTCGGGGGGCACTGAAGCTTTCTTT. Residues: CAISESGGTEAFF.

This chain links TRBV28 with TRBJ2-7; a weak D match, TRBD2 (8 bases). Per the germline V gene, CDR1 is MDHEN and CDR2 is SYDVKM. The V and J ends lost 4 bases and 0 bases respectively, with 22 bases between them. This CDR3 is built from 18 residues. DNA for the CDR3: TGTGCCAGCAGTTCCCTGACAGGGAGAAGCGGGAGCTCCTACGAGCAGTACTTC. Protein product: CASSSLTGRSGSSYEQYF. Supplemented by reference TRBV28 and TRBJ2-7, the full variable domain reads DVKVTQSSRYLVKRTGEKVFLECVQDMDHENMFWYRQDPGLGLRLIYFSYDVKMKEKGDIPEGYSVSREKKERFSLILESASTNQTSMYLCASSSLTGRSGSSYEQYFGPGTRLTVT.

V is TRBV6-2 or TRBV6-3 and J is TRBJ2-3, with 9 positions matching TRBD1. V gave up 5 bases and J gave up 4 bases; unmatched junction bases: 10. Per germline, CDR1 MNHEY and CDR2 SVGEGT. This CDR3 contains 16 residues. Here the CDR3 reads CASSPLDRGIADTQYF. CDR3 nucleotides: TGTGCCAGCAGTCCCCTGGACAGGGGTATCGCAGATACGCAGTATTTT.

This clonotype was seen at least ten times. The CDR3 coding sequence is TGTGCCAGCAGTTACTCTCCAGCGGGAGGCTCCTACGAGCAGTACTTC. Its protein is CASSYSPAGGSYEQYF. This chain joins TRBV6-2 or TRBV6-3 and TRBJ2-7; 9 nucleotides agree with TRBD2. Germline CDR1 MNHEY, CDR2 SVGEGT. The J segment lost 0 bases and the V segment lost 0 bases, leaving 3 bases of the junction unmatched. This CDR3 comprises 16 residues.

This clonotype showed up many times. V usage is TRBV7-2 and J usage is TRBJ2-7; either TRBD1 or TRBD2 may fit D (6 bases each). The germline V and J ends were trimmed by 2 bases and 3 bases, with 17 bases remaining between them. The CDR3 extends over 16 amino acids. Germline CDR1 reads SGHTA; CDR2 reads FQGNSA. This CDR3 reads CASSLPQGGGDYEQYF. The CDR3 bases are TGTGCCAGCAGCTTACCACAGGGAGGTGGAGACTACGAGCAGTACTTC. Complete variable domain (other parts from reference TRBV7-2 and TRBJ2-7): GAGVSQSPSNKVTEKGKDVELRCDPISGHTALYWYRQSLGQGLEFLIYFQGNSAPDKSGLPSDRFSAERTGGSVSTLTIQRTQQEDSAVYLCASSLPQGGGDYEQYFGPGTRLTVT.

This clonotype appeared a few times. J is TRBJ2-6 and V is TRBV20-1, with no clear D. The CDR3 contains 14 residues. Trimming shortened V by 6 bases and J by 2 bases, and 11 bases separated the two germline ends. In germline, CDR1 is DFQATT, CDR2 SNEGSKA (reference sequence). The CDR3 spells CSAPTVAGANVLTF. Written as DNA, the CDR3 is TGCAGTGCCCCGACCGTCGCTGGGGCCAACGTCCTGACTTTC.

This clonotype was counted many times. This chain uses TRBV18 with TRBJ1-1; the D is unclear. Trimming took 6 bases from V and 7 from J, leaving 15 bases between them. The CDR3 totals 13 residues. Germline loops: CDR1 KGHSH, CDR2 LQKENI. The CDR3 nucleotides read TGTGCCAGCTCCCCTTCAACGTACAGTGAAGCTTTCTTT. Translating gives CASSPSTYSEAFF.

This clonotype was seen many times. This chain joins TRBV6-1 and TRBJ2-1; 7 bases match TRBD1. This CDR3 comprises 13 residues. Germline V gene lookup returns CDR1 MNHNS and CDR2 SASEGT. V lost 8 bases, J lost 5 bases, and 6 bases stayed unmatched. This chain's CDR3 is CASGRTGDNEQFF. The CDR3 nucleotides are TGTGCCAGCGGACGGACAGGAGACAATGAGCAGTTCTTC.

This clonotype was picked up one time. The chain uses TRBV20-1 and TRBJ2-7, with TRBD2 matching 10 bases. The CDR3 extends over 17 amino acids. The V and J ends lost 1 base and 5 bases, in that order; junction bases with no gene match: 14. Germline assignment: CDR1 DFQATT and CDR2 SNEGSKA (reference sequence). The CDR3 DNA sequence: TGCAGTGCTAGAGTCCTCTCGGCACTAGCGGGATTCAACGAGCAGTACTTC. It specifies CSARVLSALAGFNEQYF.

The rearrangement uses TRBV5-1 and TRBJ2-5, with 7 bases aligning to TRBD2. CDR1 SGHRS and CDR2 YFSETQ come from the germline V gene. The V segment lost 4 bases and the J segment 5 bases; nucleotides outside the gene matches: 8. The CDR3 is made up of 14 amino acids. The CDR3 is CASSSGREGETQYF. DNA for the CDR3: TGCGCCAGCAGCAGTGGCAGGGAGGGGGAGACCCAGTACTTC.

The chain joins TRBV3-1 to TRBJ2-3, with no clear D. Germline CDR1 is LGHDT and CDR2 is YNNKEL (reference sequence). This CDR3 region has 15 residues. Trimming pared 6 bases from V and 0 bases from J, leaving 13 bases between. As DNA, the CDR3 is TGTGCCAGCAGTCAGACTGGATCTAGCACAGATACGCAGTATTTT. Its protein product is CASSQTGSSTDTQYF.

This clonotype has a count of ten or more. This rearrangement joins TRBV20-1 to TRBJ2-3; D ambiguous. Trimming pared 4 bases from V and 2 bases from J, leaving 19 bases between. The CDR3 extends over 16 amino acids. Germline-derived CDR1 and CDR2 are DFQATT and SNEGSKA (reference sequence). The CDR3 nucleotides are TGCAGTGCTACCCTTCTAGAGATCGCCGACACAGATACGCAGTATTTT. Its translation is CSATLLEIADTDTQYF.

This clonotype appeared many times. This sequence joins TRBV27 and TRBJ2-7; a possible D gene is TRBD1 (6 bases). Per the germline V gene, CDR1 is MNHEY and CDR2 is SMNVEV (reference sequence). The CDR3 has 14 residues. V lost 6 bases, J lost 4 bases, and 16 bases lay in between. The CDR3 nucleotides read TGTGCCAGCAGCCTTACAGGGAATCTATACGAGCAGTACTTC. Amino acids: CASSLTGNLYEQYF.

The chain links TRBV12-3 or TRBV12-4 to TRBJ2-2, with 10 bases identical to TRBD1. The CDR3 has 14 residues. The V and J ends lost 5 bases and 5 bases, in that order; junction bases with no gene match: 2. CDR3 nucleotides: TGTGCCAGCAGTAGGGACAGGGGTACCGGGGAGCTGTTTTTT. Translating it yields CASSRDRGTGELFF.

Ten or more counts support this clonotype. The rearrangement links TRBV28 to TRBJ2-3, with D possibly being TRBD2 (5 bases). V gave up 5 bases and J gave up 0 bases, with 18 bases separating them. The germline V gene encodes CDR1 MDHEN and CDR2 SYDVKM. The length of the CDR3 is 17 residues. The CDR3 bases are TGTGCCAGCAGTCCGCAGGACTTACCGTCTAGCACAGATACGCAGTATTTT. This encodes CASSPQDLPSSTDTQYF.

The CDR3 DNA reads as TGCGCCAGCAAAGGGAGTAGAGCGGGGGTAGCCAAAAACATTCAGTACTTC. Encoded protein: CASKGSRAGVAKNIQYF. The chain is built from TRBV4-1 and TRBJ2-4; TRBD2 agrees at 8 bases. Germline CDR1 MGHRA, CDR2 YSYEKL. The trim removed 7 bases at V and 0 bases at J, leaving 11 bases unmatched. This CDR3 has 17 amino acids.

The rearrangement links TRBV27 to TRBJ1-5, with 9 bases matching TRBD1. This CDR3 comprises 16 residues. Germline CDR1 reads MNHEY; CDR2 reads SMNVEV (reference sequence). The V and J ends lost 4 bases and 5 bases, in that order; junction bases with no gene match: 9. In DNA, the CDR3 is TGTGCCAGCAGTTCCGGGACAGGGAAACTTTATCAGCCCCAGCATTTT. Amino acids: CASSSGTGKLYQPQHF.

Ten or more counts support this clonotype. V usage is TRBV12-5 and J usage is TRBJ2-3; 8 bases are a match to TRBD2. Germline lookup yields CDR1 LGHNT and CDR2 FRNRAP. The CDR3 is 16 residues long. Germline trimming cut 4 bases from V and 5 bases from J; bases unmatched to any gene: 11. The CDR3 spells CASGSGTRAGVDTQYF. CDR3 nucleotide sequence: TGTGCTAGTGGTTCGGGGACTAGAGCGGGAGTAGATACGCAGTATTTT.

The rearrangement links TRBV12-3 or TRBV12-4 to TRBJ2-3; D unresolved. There are 15 residues in the CDR3. V gave up 2 bases and J gave up 0 bases, with 9 bases separating them. The CDR3 bases are TGTGCCAGCAGTTTAACTGGGTATAGCACAGATACGCAGTATTTT. This translates into CASSLTGYSTDTQYF.

This clonotype was seen ten or more times. The chain has TRBV7-2 and TRBJ1-1; D is unresolved. The V gene's germline CDR1 is SGHTA and CDR2 FQGNSA. This CDR3 contains 15 residues. Trimming removed 1 base at V and 0 bases at J, with 9 bases between. Here the CDR3 DNA reads TGTGCCAGCAGCTTAGAGATTCGTCTGAACACTGAAGCTTTCTTT. Translated: CASSLEIRLNTEAFF.

This clonotype has a count of ten or more. The chain employs TRBV24-1 and TRBJ2-3, with D maybe TRBD1 (6 bases). V gave up 0 bases and J gave up 6 bases, with 15 bases separating them. The length of the CDR3 is 16 residues. CDR1 and CDR2 from the germline V gene are KGHDR and SFDVKD. The CDR3 region is CATSDLTSPGHDTQYF. In nucleotides, the CDR3 is TGTGCCACCAGTGATTTGACTTCCCCGGGACATGATACGCAGTATTTT.

The rearrangement uses TRBV6-1 and TRBJ1-6; TRBD1 might be the D (5 bases). The germline V gene encodes CDR1 MNHNS and CDR2 SASEGT. The CDR3 is 13 amino acids. The V and J ends lost 8 bases and 5 bases respectively, with 10 bases between them. CDR3 nucleotides: TGTGCCAGCCGACAGATCGATAATTCACCCCTCCACTTT. Its translation is CASRQIDNSPLHF.